The 17 T cell receptor beta chains listed next were all sequenced from one sample in a study of early T cells in non-severe SARS-CoV-2 infection. TCRdb recomputed calls from the 5' RACE reads with MiXCR, one row per CDR3 protein. The sample gives some 46,000 distinct CDR3 sequences, over 5% of which show up once; 9.5% to 15% is in the top ten. The specimen was whole blood. These receptors were collected from an adult who was a healthcare worker with PCR-confirmed SARS-CoV-2 infection or an uninfected control (not recorded which).

This clonotype was counted ten times or more. The chain recombines TRBV7-2 with TRBJ2-7, with 7 bases aligning to TRBD1. Germline V gene sequence: CDR1 SGHTA, CDR2 FQGNSA. V lost 2 bases to trimming and J lost 3 bases; unmatched junction nucleotides: 1. This CDR3 comprises 13 residues. This CDR3 reads CASSLRQGYEQYF. The CDR3 DNA follows: TGTGCCAGCAGCTTACGACAGGGCTACGAGCAGTACTTC.

This clonotype has at least ten counts. The rearrangement uses TRBV11-2 and TRBJ2-3; D is tentatively TRBD1 or TRBD2 (5 bases each). The CDR3 extends over 16 amino acids. Trimming stripped 5 bases from V and 0 bases from J, with 15 bases between. In germline, CDR1 is SGHAT, CDR2 FQNNGV. The CDR3 loop reads CASSLIAGSSTDTQYF. The DNA of the CDR3 is TGTGCCAGCAGCCTAATTGCAGGGAGTAGCACAGATACGCAGTATTTT. Complete variable domain (other parts from reference TRBV11-2 and TRBJ2-3): EAGVAQSPRYKIIEKRQSVAFWCNPISGHATLYWYQQILGQGPKLLIQFQNNGVVDDSQLPKDRFSAERLKGVDSTLKIQPAKLEDSAVYLCASSLIAGSSTDTQYFGPGTRLTVL.

Ten or more counts support this clonotype. This CDR3 reads CASSLRLAEYNEQFF. DNA for the CDR3: TGTGCCAGCAGCCTCCGACTAGCGGAATACAATGAGCAGTTCTTC. This chain links TRBV11-2 with TRBJ2-1; 9 bases are a match to TRBD2. The CDR3 totals 15 residues. The germline V gene encodes CDR1 SGHAT and CDR2 FQNNGV. The trim removed 5 bases at V and 4 bases at J, leaving 6 bases unmatched.

This clonotype was recorded at least ten times. The rearrangement uses TRBV6-1 and TRBJ2-1, with TRBD1 identical over 12 bases. CDR1 is MNHNS and CDR2 is SASEGT in the germline V gene. This CDR3 is built from 14 residues. J was trimmed by 2 bases and V by 11 bases; bases with no gene match: 4. DNA of the CDR3: TGTGCCTCCGGGACAGGGGGCCCCTACAATGAGCAGTTCTTC. Translated, it gives CASGTGGPYNEQFF.

This sequence joins TRBV4-1 and TRBJ2-3, with 7 bases fitting TRBD2. V trimming: 0 bases; J trimming: 0 bases; junction bases outside the gene matches: 9. The V gene's germline CDR1 is MGHRA and CDR2 YSYEKL. The CDR3 has 18 residues. CDR3 region: CASSQDPKWRGSTDTQYF. CDR3 nucleotide sequence: TGCGCCAGCAGCCAAGACCCGAAGTGGCGGGGGAGCACAGATACGCAGTATTTT.

J is TRBJ2-2 and V is TRBV12-3 or TRBV12-4; 11 bases are shared with TRBD1. Unmatched junction bases numbered 7, after V lost 3 bases and J lost 4 bases. The CDR3 length is 17 residues. CDR3 sequence: CASSFEGQGVATGELFF. CDR3 DNA sequence: TGTGCCAGCAGTTTTGAGGGACAGGGGGTAGCCACCGGGGAGCTGTTTTTT.

The rearrangement uses TRBV18 and TRBJ2-3; D perhaps matches TRBD1 (6 bases). With 0 bases removed from V and 2 bases from J, the gap between germline ends came to 15 bases. CDR1 KGHSH and CDR2 LQKENI come from the germline V gene. The CDR3 consists of 17 residues. CDR3: CASSPPDDLGHTDTQYF. As DNA, the CDR3 is TGTGCCAGCTCACCACCGGACGACCTGGGACACACAGATACGCAGTATTTT.

There are many counts of this clonotype. This rearrangement joins TRBV30 to TRBJ2-1; 9 bases are a match to TRBD2. CDR3 length: 16 amino acids. Germline assignment: CDR1 GTSNPN and CDR2 SVGIG (reference sequence). The V and J ends lost 2 bases and 3 bases, in that order; junction bases with no gene match: 8. CDR3 in amino acids: CAWSPFPSGDYNEQFF. CDR3 bases: TGTGCCTGGAGTCCTTTCCCTAGCGGGGACTACAATGAGCAGTTCTTC.

This clonotype was found many times. The rearrangement joins TRBV13 to TRBJ2-3; D gene unclear. CDR1 and CDR2 (germline): PRHDT, FYEKMQ (reference sequence). V was clipped by 4 bases and J by 5 bases, with 4 bases between them. The CDR3 sequence is 11 residues long. For the CDR3, the DNA is TGTGCCAGCAGCTCTAAAGATACGCAGTATTTT. Protein: CASSSKDTQYF.

This clonotype was found many times. V is TRBV11-1 and J is TRBJ1-2, with D possibly TRBD1 on 5 matching bases. The V end was cut by 5 bases, the J end by 5 bases, with 21 bases between. The CDR3 runs 16 residues. Germline CDR1 and CDR2: SGHAT and FQDESV (reference sequence). For the CDR3, the DNA is TGTGCCAGCAGCCGACGACTCACTGCCGACAGATATGGCTACACCTTC. It encodes CASSRRLTADRYGYTF.

This clonotype was found many times. This sequence joins TRBV24-1 and TRBJ1-2, with 10 bases matching TRBD1. The length of the CDR3 is 17 residues. Losses at the gene ends were 4 bases for V and 8 bases for J; bases not matched to a gene: 15. The V gene's germline CDR1 is KGHDR and CDR2 SFDVKD. CDR3 protein: CATSDHSDRGRGSGYTF. CDR3 bases: TGTGCCACCAGTGACCATAGCGACAGGGGGCGAGGGAGCGGCTACACCTTC.

This clonotype was picked up a small number of times. The chain is built from TRBV18 and TRBJ2-3, with D perhaps matching TRBD2 (5 bases). CDR1 KGHSH and CDR2 LQKENI come from the germline V gene. This CDR3 contains 14 residues. Trimming left V 1 base short and J 4 bases short, with 9 bases between. CDR3 region: CASSPLLEADTQYF. CDR3 bases: TGTGCCAGCTCACCACTTCTGGAGGCAGATACGCAGTATTTT.

This clonotype was counted many times. This chain uses TRBV10-3 with TRBJ2-1; the match to TRBD1 covers 7 bases. Trimming at V came to 0 bases and at J to 4 bases, leaving 6 bases not matched to a gene. Germline V gives CDR1 ENHRY, CDR2 SYGVKD. The CDR3 has 16 amino acids. The CDR3, as DNA: TGTGCCATCAGTGAGTCGGCGACAGGGTTATACAATGAGCAGTTCTTC. The encoded protein is CAISESATGLYNEQFF.

This clonotype has ten or more counts. The chain links TRBV20-1 to TRBJ2-7; D gene unclear. The CDR3 length is 11 residues. CDR1 DFQATT and CDR2 SNEGSKA come from the germline V gene (reference sequence). The V end was cut by 2 bases, the J end by 7 bases, with 9 bases between. The CDR3 bases are TGCAGTGCTAGACTAGTGGAAGAGCAGTACTTC. This sequence encodes CSARLVEEQYF.

The V and J genes are TRBV2 and TRBJ1-6, with D possibly TRBD1 on 6 matching bases. Germline V gene sequence: CDR1 SNHLY, CDR2 FYNNEI. The CDR3 is 14 amino acids. Trimming removed 6 bases at V and 4 bases at J, with 10 bases between. The chain's CDR3 is CASRMDRYNSPLHF. The CDR3 region has the DNA TGTGCCAGCAGGATGGACAGATATAATTCACCCCTCCACTTT. Variable domain in full (rest from reference TRBV2 and TRBJ1-6): EPEVTQTPSHQVTQMGQEVILRCVPISNHLYFYWYRQILGQKVEFLVSFYNNEISEKSEIFDDQFSVERPDGSNFTLKIRSTKLEDSAMYFCASRMDRYNSPLHFGNGTRLTVT.

This clonotype was detected ten times or more. Here the CDR3 DNA reads TGTGCCAGCAGCCAAGAGGGGGGGGCAAAAAACATTCAGTACTTC. It yields the protein CASSQEGGAKNIQYF. V is TRBV4-2 and J is TRBJ2-4, with D possibly matching TRBD2 (7 bases). Germline CDR1 LGHNA, CDR2 YNFKEQ. The CDR3 runs 15 residues. The V gene lost 0 bases and the J gene lost 4 bases, with 10 bases spanning the gap.

The sample holds a few counts of this clonotype. The V gene is TRBV7-9, the J gene TRBJ2-3, with 8 positions matching TRBD1. The CDR3 contains 14 residues. The junction had 4 bases not matched to a gene; V was cut back by 3 bases and J by 5 bases. Germline values: CDR1 SEHNR, CDR2 FQNEAQ (reference sequence). The CDR3 DNA reads as TGTGCCAGCAGCTTGGACAGGGACGAAGATACGCAGTATTTT. Protein product: CASSLDRDEDTQYF.